This T cell receptor beta chain emerged from a study of cytomegalovirus exposure and HLA in healthy donors. The CDR3 is 14 amino acids. The J segment lost 0 bases and the V segment lost 3 bases, leaving 2 bases of the junction unmatched. Germline V gives CDR1 KGHSH, CDR2 LQKENI. A note on this clone: Its antigen is not known.

Whole-study results and caveats: Specificity for CMV antigens was confirmed in vitro for a few of the CMV-associated chains. A later analysis linked a missense variant in DCLRE1C to the trimming of TCR beta V and J genes.

PCR amplification relied on 60 Vbeta primers (plus 13 Jbeta primers). Repertoires were generated with immunoSEQ multiplex PCR, while TCRdb's copy carries only in-frame clones and drops some. The sample has 110,000 to 150,000 clones, approximately 80% seen once. The sequenced sample was PBMCs. The receptor was isolated from a male donor in good health and CMV-seronegative. V is TRBV18 and J is TRBJ2-7, with 7 positions matching TRBD1. As DNA, the CDR3 is TGTGCCAGCTCACCGCGGACAGGCTCCTACGAGCAGTACTTC. Protein: CASSPRTGSYEQYF.